The TCR beta chain described here comes from a study of T cell responses to AZD1222 COVID-19 vaccine. Measured with immunoSEQ multiplex PCR; TCRdb has only the in-frame clones, and not every one. The sample comprises around 88,000 clones, about 90% of which are singletons, and about 9.4% rests with the top ten. Whole-study results and caveats: There were mostly white British donors and more females than males, and clonal diversity was possibly underestimated. Repertoire sampling was restricted to post-peak T cell response timepoints.

Concerning this clone itself: The antigen is undetermined.

Trimming removed 3 bases from V and 8 bases from J; junction bases left unmatched: 10. This CDR3 region has 15 residues. Per the germline V gene, CDR1 is LGHDT and CDR2 is YNNKEL (reference sequence). J is TRBJ2-7 and V is TRBV3-1 (or the pseudogene TRBV3-2), with 10 nucleotides matching TRBD1. The TCR originated in an adult in good health. This sample comprised peripheral blood, obtained on day 0 of MenACWY control vaccination. CDR3 residues: CASSHSDRGRSQQYF. As DNA, the CDR3 is TGTGCCAGCAGCCACTCTGACAGGGGGCGCTCCCAGCAGTACTTC.